These 30 T cell receptor beta chains share one sample of origin, sequenced in a study of CD8 T cells in Susac syndrome. Random hexamers primed reverse transcription of roughly 0.5 to 1 ug RNA. TCRdb reprocessed the immunoSEQ multiplex PCR reads via MiXCR and lists one record per CDR3 protein. The data show hundreds of thousands of distinct CDR3 sequences, around 95% seen once. The sample consisted of CD4+ T cells from PBMCs. The source is a human donor with multiple sclerosis.

The V and J genes are TRBV18 and TRBJ1-1; no clear D gene. Germline CDR1 is KGHSH and CDR2 is LQKENI. V lost 3 bases and J lost 0, with 8 bases in between. CDR3 length: 14 residues. The CDR3 bases are TGTGCCAGCTCACCCTCATGGTTGAACACTGAAGCTTTCTTT. This sequence encodes CASSPSWLNTEAFF.

V is TRBV30 and J is TRBJ1-1; 7 nucleotides align to TRBD1. From germline, CDR1 is GTSNPN and CDR2 SVGIG (reference sequence). The CDR3 is 13 amino acids. Losses at the gene ends were 8 bases for V and 2 bases for J; bases not matched to a gene: 8. The CDR3 sequence: CAGSRDSNTEAFF. CDR3 coding DNA: TGTGCCGGGTCCCGGGACAGCAACACTGAAGCTTTCTTT.

The V gene is TRBV20-1, the J gene TRBJ2-3; 7 bases map to TRBD2. The V gene end was trimmed by 4 bases and the J gene end by 3 bases; junction bases not matched to a gene: 7. CDR1 is DFQATT, CDR2 SNEGSKA, per germline (reference sequence). This CDR3 contains 14 residues. CDR3 bases: TGCAGTGCTACCGGCGGGGGACTTACAGATACGCAGTATTTT. As protein: CSATGGGLTDTQYF.

This sequence joins TRBV15 and TRBJ1-4; a weak D match, TRBD1 (6 bases). CDR1 and CDR2 from the germline V gene are LNHNV and YYDKDF (reference sequence). The length of the CDR3 is 14 residues. Trimming stripped 3 bases from V and 7 bases from J, with 12 bases between. The CDR3 nucleotides read TGTGCCACCAGCAGCTGGGGGGGGCTTGAAAAACTGTTTTTT. It specifies CATSSWGGLEKLFF.

The gene calls are TRBV2 and TRBJ2-2; maybe TRBD2 (6 bases). The V and J ends lost 7 bases and 5 bases respectively, with 14 bases between them. The germline V gene has CDR1 SNHLY and CDR2 FYNNEI. The CDR3 runs to 14 residues. The DNA for the CDR3 is TGTGCCAGCACCCGGGTCCGGGGGACCGGGGAGCTGTTTTTT. Encoded protein: CASTRVRGTGELFF.

The CDR3 here is CASSRTGGGGYTF. CDR3 coding DNA: TGTGCCAGCAGCCGGACAGGGGGCGGTGGCTACACCTTC. This sequence joins TRBV7-3 and TRBJ1-2; 11 bases match TRBD1. The V gene end was trimmed by 5 bases and the J gene end by 7 bases; junction bases not matched to a gene: 3. The CDR3 is 13 residues long. The germline V gene has CDR1 SGHTA and CDR2 FQGTGA. Filled out from reference TRBV7-3 and TRBJ1-2, the complete variable domain reads GAGVSQTPSNKVTEKGKYVELRCDPISGHTALYWYRQSLGQGPEFLIYFQGTGAADDSGLPNDRFFAVRPEGSVSTLKIQRTERGDSAVYLCASSRTGGGGYTFGSGTRLTVV.

The gene calls are TRBV5-1 and TRBJ2-1; 10 positions agree with TRBD1. The germline V gene encodes CDR1 SGHRS and CDR2 YFSETQ. CDR3 length: 16 residues. The ends lost 4 bases at V and 4 bases at J; junction bases unmatched: 8. This CDR3 reads CASSGGGTGAYNEQFF. The CDR3, as DNA: TGCGCCAGCAGCGGGGGCGGGACAGGGGCTTACAATGAGCAGTTCTTC.

J is TRBJ1-2 and V is TRBV12-3 or TRBV12-4; 7 bases are shared with TRBD1. The CDR3 consists of 14 residues. After removal of 5 bases from V and 5 bases from J, the junction contained 8 bases not matched to a gene. Here the CDR3 DNA reads TGTGCCAGCAGTCAAGACCGGGACAGTTATGGCTACACCTTC. This encodes CASSQDRDSYGYTF.

The chain joins TRBV4-2 to TRBJ2-1, with 13 nucleotides matching TRBD2. This CDR3 comprises 15 residues. The V segment lost 6 bases and the J segment 7 bases; nucleotides outside the gene matches: 6. CDR1 and CDR2 (germline): LGHNA, YNFKEQ. As DNA, the CDR3 is TGTGCCAGCAGTCGTACTAGCGGGGGGGAAAATGAGCAGTTCTTC. Residues: CASSRTSGGENEQFF.

V is TRBV20-1 and J is TRBJ2-1; 9 bases are shared with TRBD2. This CDR3 has 13 amino acids. Germline V CDR1 and CDR2: DFQATT, SNEGSKA (reference sequence). V dropped 6 bases and J dropped 8; count of bases not matched to a gene: 8. CDR3 in amino acids: CSAEVGLAYEQFF. The CDR3 bases are TGCAGTGCAGAGGTGGGACTAGCCTATGAGCAGTTCTTC.

This chain uses TRBV19 with TRBJ2-6; no clear D. The CDR3 covers 14 residues. The germline gives CDR1 LNHDA, CDR2 SQIVND (reference sequence). Trimming left V 6 bases short and J 0 bases short, with 6 bases between. CDR3 region: CASSWGSGANVLTF. CDR3 bases: TGTGCCAGTAGCTGGGGCTCTGGGGCCAACGTCCTGACTTTC.

This rearrangement joins TRBV6-6 to TRBJ1-2; 7 bases agree with TRBD1. The J segment lost 8 bases and the V segment lost 5 bases, leaving 8 bases of the junction unmatched. The CDR3 runs 13 residues. Germline V gene sequence: CDR1 MNHNY, CDR2 SVGAGI (reference sequence). Here the CDR3 reads CASSTQGGKGYTF. The CDR3 DNA sequence: TGTGCCAGCAGTACCCAGGGGGGCAAGGGCTACACCTTC.

The gene calls are TRBV15 and TRBJ2-7, with unresolved D. CDR1 is LNHNV, CDR2 YYDKDF, per germline (reference sequence). The V gene lost 0 bases and the J gene lost 2 bases, with 5 bases spanning the gap. CDR3 length equals 13 residues. The CDR3 reads CATSRDRTYEQYF. The CDR3 nucleotides are TGTGCCACCAGCAGAGATCGAACCTACGAGCAGTACTTC.

The rearrangement links TRBV29-1 to TRBJ2-5; tentative D call: TRBD1 (6 bases). Per the germline V gene, CDR1 is SQVTM and CDR2 is ANQGSEA. The CDR3 extends over 14 amino acids. V lost 7 bases, J lost 4 bases, and 19 bases lay in between. The CDR3 here is CSARTAWAVETQYF. As DNA, the CDR3 is TGCAGCGCTCGGACAGCGTGGGCGGTAGAGACCCAGTACTTC.

This clonotype is a singleton in its sample. This sequence joins TRBV4-1 and TRBJ2-1, with a tentative D call TRBD1 (6 bases). The ends were cut back, 4 bases at V and 7 bases at J, with 14 bases in the middle. The V gene's germline CDR1 is MGHRA and CDR2 YSYEKL. CDR3 size: 14 residues. The CDR3 protein is CASSPQGSRNEQFF. For the CDR3, the DNA is TGCGCCAGCAGCCCCCAGGGGTCAAGGAATGAGCAGTTCTTC.

This chain uses TRBV11-2 with TRBJ2-3, with 8 bases fitting TRBD2. J was trimmed by 2 bases and V by 0 bases; bases with no gene match: 4. CDR1 is SGHAT, CDR2 FQNNGV, per germline. The CDR3 is made up of 16 amino acids. The CDR3 loop reads CASSLDSGANTDTQYF. DNA for the CDR3: TGTGCCAGCAGCTTAGATAGCGGGGCCAACACAGATACGCAGTATTTT.

The chain uses TRBV6-6 and TRBJ2-7; possible D gene TRBD1, 6 bases. The CDR3 extends over 13 amino acids. Trimming stripped 3 bases from V and 7 bases from J, with 13 bases between. Germline V lookup: CDR1 MNHNY, CDR2 SVGAGI (reference sequence). The CDR3 protein is CASSYQGLGEQYF. The CDR3 DNA reads as TGTGCCAGCAGTTATCAGGGGCTAGGGGAGCAGTACTTC.

The chain combines TRBV5-1 with TRBJ1-6; 7 bases align to TRBD1. With 0 bases clipped from V and 8 bases from J, the junction kept 8 bases outside the gene matches. From germline, CDR1 is SGHRS and CDR2 YFSETQ. This CDR3 is 16 amino acids long. CDR3 protein: CASSLGRGQGDSPLHF. The CDR3 DNA reads as TGCGCCAGCAGCTTGGGAAGGGGGCAAGGGGATTCACCCCTCCACTTT.

V and J are TRBV20-1 and TRBJ2-1; D may correspond to TRBD1 or TRBD2 (6 bases each). The V gene's germline CDR1 is DFQATT and CDR2 SNEGSKA (reference sequence). This CDR3 comprises 14 residues. Trimming removed 6 bases from V and 7 bases from J, with 19 bases in between. CDR3 region: CSAPTPGARNEQFF. The CDR3 nucleotides read TGCAGTGCCCCCACCCCGGGGGCGCGGAATGAGCAGTTCTTC.

V usage is TRBV27 and J usage is TRBJ1-2, with TRBD1 as a possible D gene (6 bases). The CDR3 is 14 amino acids. V was pared by 8 bases and J by 4 bases, with 17 bases between. Germline V lookup: CDR1 MNHEY, CDR2 SMNVEV (reference sequence). The CDR3 DNA follows: TGTGCCAGCGCTAAGACAGGACCATCCTATGGCTACACCTTC. Protein: CASAKTGPSYGYTF.

This clonotype occurred once. This chain joins TRBV9 and TRBJ2-1, with D possibly called TRBD1 or TRBD2 (7 bases each). V was shortened by 3 bases and J by 4 bases, with 14 bases between the two germline ends. The germline gives CDR1 SGDLS, CDR2 YYNGEE. The CDR3 is 15 amino acids. CDR3 residues: CASSDQGGIYNEQFF. In nucleotides, the CDR3 is TGTGCCAGCAGCGACCAGGGGGGGATTTACAATGAGCAGTTCTTC. Full variable domain (missing parts from reference TRBV9 and TRBJ2-1): DSGVTQTPKHLITATGQRVTLRCSPRSGDLSVYWYQQSLDQGLQFLIQYYNGEERAKGNILERFSAQQFPDLHSELNLSSLELGDSALYFCASSDQGGIYNEQFFGPGTRLTVL.

Here the CDR3 reads CSVEQGPSGNTIYF. The CDR3, as DNA: TGCAGCGTCGAACAGGGACCCTCTGGAAACACCATATATTTT. V gene TRBV29-1 combines with J gene TRBJ1-3; perhaps TRBD1 as D (6 bases). Per germline, CDR1 SQVTM and CDR2 ANQGSEA. With 6 bases removed from V and 0 bases from J, the gap between germline ends came to 12 bases. CDR3 length: 14 amino acids.

The chain joins TRBV7-8 to TRBJ2-7, with TRBD1 identical over 7 bases. CDR1 is SGHVS, CDR2 FQNEAQ, per germline. The CDR3 runs to 13 residues. Unmatched junction bases numbered 4, after V lost 5 bases and J lost 3 bases. CDR3 loop: CASSQDRVYEQYV. In DNA, the CDR3 is TGTGCCAGCAGCCAAGACAGGGTCTACGAGCAGTACGTC.

CDR3 loop: CASSLGSGRRGETQYF. The DNA for the CDR3 is TGTGCCAGCAGCTTGGGATCGGGACGGAGGGGAGAGACCCAGTACTTC. V is TRBV7-8 and J is TRBJ2-5, with D possibly matching TRBD2 (6 bases). Trimming removed 3 bases at V and 4 bases at J, with 18 bases between. This CDR3 spans 16 amino acids. The V gene's germline CDR1 is SGHVS and CDR2 FQNEAQ.

The V call is TRBV20-1, the J call TRBJ1-5; 7 bases fit TRBD1. CDR3 length: 13 residues. Unmatched junction bases numbered 4, after V lost 5 bases and J lost 3 bases. The germline V gene has CDR1 DFQATT and CDR2 SNEGSKA (reference sequence). Here the CDR3 reads CSASGTANQPQHF. The CDR3 nucleotides are TGCAGTGCTTCCGGGACAGCCAATCAGCCCCAGCATTTT.

The J gene is TRBJ2-2, the V gene TRBV3-1; D might be TRBD2 (7 bases). Germline V CDR1 and CDR2: LGHDT, YNNKEL (reference sequence). This CDR3 spans 13 amino acids. Trimming cost V 8 bases and J 4 bases, with 11 bases left between them. CDR3 coding DNA: TGTGCCAGCCTGAGGGGGGGCACCGGGGAGCTGTTTTTT. Its protein is CASLRGGTGELFF.

This clonotype was recorded only once. The chain is built from TRBV30 and TRBJ1-2; 7 bases line up with TRBD1. V lost 7 bases and J lost 7; bases outside the gene matches: 9. Germline CDR1 and CDR2: GTSNPN and SVGIG (reference sequence). The CDR3 sequence is 12 residues long. The CDR3 sequence: CASFTGDGGYTF. CDR3 DNA: TGTGCCTCTTTTACAGGGGACGGTGGCTACACCTTC.

J is TRBJ1-5 and V is TRBV12-3 or TRBV12-4, with D perhaps TRBD1 (5 bases). CDR3 length: 13 amino acids. Trimming left V 6 bases short and J 7 bases short, with 13 bases between. The CDR3 DNA reads TGTGCCAGCAGCACCCAGGGAGCACAGCCCCAGCATTTT. Protein product: CASSTQGAQPQHF.

Only a few counts were recorded for this clonotype. The rearrangement uses TRBV20-1 and TRBJ2-5, with D possibly TRBD2 on 7 matching bases. Germline V gene data show CDR1 as DFQATT and CDR2 as SNEGSKA (reference sequence). The CDR3 has 15 residues. Trimming pared 1 base from V and 10 bases from J, leaving 22 bases between. The CDR3 here is CSARVPRGGPRDQYF. The CDR3 DNA is TGCAGTGCTAGAGTCCCGAGGGGGGGGCCTCGGGACCAGTACTTC.

The chain uses TRBV3-1 and TRBJ2-7, with D maybe TRBD2 (7 bases). Germline V gene sequence: CDR1 LGHDT, CDR2 YNNKEL (reference sequence). Trimming took off 3 bases at V and 0 bases at J, with 9 bases between the two ends. CDR3 length equals 14 residues. CDR3 sequence (DNA): TGTGCCAGCAGCCAGGCGGGGGCCTCCTACGAGCAGTACTTC. Residues: CASSQAGASYEQYF.